This T cell receptor (beta chain) is drawn from a study of blood T cell repertoires in COVID-19. The wider study: Italy, Spain and the United States were the sources of the convalescent and acute COVID-19 samples. The cDNA or gDNA used as material had been derived from T cells, B-cell-depleted T cells, or PBMCs.

The protocol was immunoSEQ multiplex PCR, while the TCRdb copy is restricted to in-frame clones and leaves out a portion. The repertoire consists of 360,000 or so clones, with roughly four fifths occurring once and the leading ten covering about 5%. Germline CDR1 is MNHNY and CDR2 is SVGAGI (reference sequence). The CDR3 has 17 residues. The ends were cut back, 5 bases at V and 4 bases at J, with 23 bases in the middle. Enrolled through a virtual design, the participants were between roughly 18 and 95 years of age and came from some 25 US areas. Which cohort a participant joined came from the clinical history participants gave.

This receptor was obtained from a woman in her forties or fifties who had recovered from COVID-19. The source material was PBMCs or T cells enriched from blood (not recorded which). The chain links TRBV6-6 to TRBJ1-2, with D uncertain. The CDR3 DNA sequence: TGTGCCAGCAGTCCCCCGCGTGGGTACAGATCTGTCTATGGCTACACCTTC. Translated, it gives CASSPPRGYRSVYGYTF.